Each of the 8 T cell receptor beta chains below was sequenced from the same sample in a study of beta chain features in type 1 diabetes. Since all of the isolated RNA was reverse transcribed, expressed TCRB transcripts were what got sequenced. Only in-frame clones appear in the TCRdb table, and some are missing; sequencing was by immunoSEQ multiplex PCR. The sample yields 450,000 to 600,000 clones, 30% seen once. The material sequenced was naive CD4+ T cells from blood. The source is a man younger than 30 in good health.

The V call is TRBV10-3, the J call TRBJ1-1; TRBD1 matches at 7 bases. The CDR3 runs to 14 residues. The trim removed 6 bases at V and 4 bases at J, leaving 8 bases unmatched. Germline V gene lookup returns CDR1 ENHRY and CDR2 SYGVKD. The CDR3 here is CAIRPEDRFTEAFF. The CDR3 DNA reads as TGTGCCATCAGGCCCGAGGACAGGTTCACTGAAGCTTTCTTT.

This clone was seen a few times. This chain joins TRBV28 and TRBJ2-6; D not certain. CDR1 is MDHEN, CDR2 SYDVKM, per germline. The CDR3 is made up of 15 amino acids. Trimming took 6 bases from V and 1 from J, leaving 10 bases between them. DNA of the CDR3: TGTGCCAGCAGCCCATCGGGTTCTGGGGCCAACGTCCTGACTTTC. Translating gives CASSPSGSGANVLTF.

This chain connects TRBV7-2 to TRBJ2-3; 9 nucleotides align to TRBD2. The germline V gene has CDR1 SGHTA and CDR2 FQGNSA. V gave up 1 base and J gave up 6 bases; unmatched junction bases: 14. This CDR3 is 18 amino acids long. This CDR3 is CASSLVRATSGPLDTQYF. As DNA, the CDR3 is TGTGCCAGCAGCTTAGTCCGCGCGACTAGCGGACCCTTGGATACGCAGTATTTT.

The chain joins TRBV20-1 to TRBJ1-1; D might be TRBD1 (6 bases). V shed 7 bases and J shed 8 bases, with 14 bases lying between them. CDR3 length: 11 amino acids. The V gene's germline CDR1 is DFQATT and CDR2 SNEGSKA (reference sequence). The CDR3 protein is CSVPGAREAFF. As DNA, the CDR3 is TGCAGTGTCCCAGGGGCACGGGAAGCTTTCTTT.

The J gene is TRBJ2-7, the V gene TRBV7-2; TRBD2 matches 8 bases. Germline CDR1 reads SGHTA; CDR2 reads FQGNSA. Losses at the gene ends were 3 bases for V and 5 bases for J; bases not matched to a gene: 3. The CDR3 extends over 13 amino acids. CDR3 region: CASSLVAGNEQYF. The CDR3 region has the DNA TGTGCCAGCAGCTTGGTAGCGGGAAACGAGCAGTACTTC.

This clone appeared a few times. J is TRBJ2-7 and V is TRBV30; possibly TRBD1 for D (6 bases). This CDR3 is built from 15 residues. V was clipped by 3 bases and J by 6 bases, with 21 bases between them. Per the germline V gene, CDR1 is GTSNPN and CDR2 is SVGIG (reference sequence). CDR3 sequence reads: CAWSGRDIKLGEQYF. CDR3 DNA: TGTGCCTGGAGCGGCCGGGACATCAAACTAGGCGAGCAGTACTTC.

This chain connects TRBV28 to TRBJ2-1; 11 nucleotides line up with TRBD2. There are 18 residues in the CDR3. Trimming cost V 7 bases and J 3 bases; bases outside gene matches: 14. Germline V gene sequence: CDR1 MDHEN, CDR2 SYDVKM. CDR3 loop: CASTAPASGRSYYNEQFF. The CDR3 DNA follows: TGTGCCAGCACCGCTCCGGCTAGCGGGAGGTCCTACTACAATGAGCAGTTCTTC.

CDR3 loop: CASRVSGSHPYEQYF. CDR3 sequence (DNA): TGTGCCAGCAGAGTTAGCGGGAGCCATCCCTACGAGCAGTACTTC. The chain has TRBV28 and TRBJ2-7; the match to TRBD2 covers 9 bases. Losses at the gene ends were 6 bases for V and 2 bases for J; bases not matched to a gene: 8. Germline CDR1 MDHEN, CDR2 SYDVKM. CDR3 size: 15 residues.